The clone carrying this TCR beta chain was observed at least ten times. CDR1 is SGHDN, CDR2 FVKESK, per germline. The CDR3 sequence is 16 residues long. The trim removed 2 bases at V and 6 bases at J, leaving 4 bases unmatched. The sample originates from a study of early T cells in non-severe SARS-CoV-2 infection. From the 5' RACE reads, TCRdb called clonotypes with MiXCR, one entry per CDR3 protein. The table records about 83,000 distinct CDR3 sequences, 8.5% to 12% of them present only once. The source of this sequence is an adult who was a healthcare worker with PCR-confirmed SARS-CoV-2 infection or an uninfected control (not recorded which). Specimen: whole blood, collected at baseline. The chain combines TRBV14 with TRBJ2-1, with 13 bases aligning to TRBD2. The CDR3 DNA follows: TGTGCCAGCAGCCAACCCCGACTAGCGGGAGGCAATGAGCAGTTCTTC. Translation gives CASSQPRLAGGNEQFF.